This T cell receptor (beta chain) was profiled in a study of beta chain features in type 1 diabetes. Study overall: Cell yields, gender and age were comparable in patients and healthy donors.

The table lists this clone with a few counts. Expressed TCRB transcripts were sequenced after all isolated RNA was converted to cDNA. Profiling relied on immunoSEQ multiplex PCR, and the TCRdb table lists in-frame clones only, not all of them. The sample yields almost 350,000 clones, 6.5% to 10% seen once. The CDR3 runs 16 residues. CDR1 is LGHNA and CDR2 is YSLEER in the germline V gene. The V segment lost 4 bases and the J segment 4 bases; nucleotides outside the gene matches: 11. V is TRBV4-3 and J is TRBJ2-3, with 7 bases fitting TRBD1. This sequence originates from a woman aged 18 to 35 in good health. The sample consisted of central memory CD4+ T cells from blood. The CDR3 reads CASSPRVQGLADTQYF. The CDR3, as DNA: TGCGCCAGCAGCCCCCGGGTACAGGGGCTCGCAGATACGCAGTATTTT.